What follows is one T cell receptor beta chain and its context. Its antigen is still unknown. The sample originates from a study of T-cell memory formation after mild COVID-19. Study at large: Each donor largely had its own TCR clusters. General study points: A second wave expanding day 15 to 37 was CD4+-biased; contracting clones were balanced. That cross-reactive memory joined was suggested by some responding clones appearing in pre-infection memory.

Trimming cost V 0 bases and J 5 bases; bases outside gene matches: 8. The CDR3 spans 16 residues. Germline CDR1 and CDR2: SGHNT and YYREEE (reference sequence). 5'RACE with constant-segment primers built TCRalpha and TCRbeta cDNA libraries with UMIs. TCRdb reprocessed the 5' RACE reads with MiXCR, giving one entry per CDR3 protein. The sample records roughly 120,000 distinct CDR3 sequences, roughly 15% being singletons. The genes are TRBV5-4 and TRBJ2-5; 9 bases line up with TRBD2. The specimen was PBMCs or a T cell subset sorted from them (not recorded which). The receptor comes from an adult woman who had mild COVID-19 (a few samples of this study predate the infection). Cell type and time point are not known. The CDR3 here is CASSLAVRGGQETQYF. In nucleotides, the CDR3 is TGTGCCAGCAGCTTGGCCGTGCGGGGGGGCCAGGAGACCCAGTACTTC.